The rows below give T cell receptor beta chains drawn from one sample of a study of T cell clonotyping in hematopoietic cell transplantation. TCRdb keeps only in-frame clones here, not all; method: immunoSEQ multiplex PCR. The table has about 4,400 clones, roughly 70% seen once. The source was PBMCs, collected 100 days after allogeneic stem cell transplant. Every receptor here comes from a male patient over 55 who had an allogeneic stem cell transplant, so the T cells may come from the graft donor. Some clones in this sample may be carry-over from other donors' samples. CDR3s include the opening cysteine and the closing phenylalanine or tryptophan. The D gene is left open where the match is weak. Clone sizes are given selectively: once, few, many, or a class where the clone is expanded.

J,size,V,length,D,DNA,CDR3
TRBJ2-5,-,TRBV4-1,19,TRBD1,TGCGCCAGCAGCCAAGAACTGTCCCTCGTCCGCGGGGACAGGGAGACCCAGTACTTC,CASSQELSLVRGDRETQYF
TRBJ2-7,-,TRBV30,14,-,TGTGCCTGGGCCCCAGGGTCTCCCGCCTACGAGCAGTACTTC,CAWAPGSPAYEQYF
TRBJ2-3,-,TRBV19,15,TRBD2,TGTGCCAGCGCTGGGCCAGCGGGGCGCACAGATACGCAGTATTTT,CASAGPAGRTDTQYF
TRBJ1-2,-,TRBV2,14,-,TGTGCCAGCAGTGAATTGGGAGTGATCTATGGCTACACCTTC,CASSELGVIYGYTF
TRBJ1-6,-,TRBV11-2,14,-,TGTGCCAGCAGCCGCCGGGCAAATAATTCACCCCTCCACTTT,CASSRRANNSPLHF
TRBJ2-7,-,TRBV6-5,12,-,TGTGCCACGCTGGGGGAAACCTACGAGCAGTACTTC,CATLGETYEQYF
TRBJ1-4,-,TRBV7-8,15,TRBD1,TGTGCCAGCAGCTTATGGAGACAGGGGGGTGAAAAACTGTTTTTT,CASSLWRQGGEKLFF
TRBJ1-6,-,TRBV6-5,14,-,TGTGCCAGCGGTCGCGATTTGGGGAATTCACCCCTCCACTTT,CASGRDLGNSPLHF
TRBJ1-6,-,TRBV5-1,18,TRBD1,TGCGCCAGCAGCCCGGGACAGGGGGTCGGAGGCTATAATTCACCCCTCCACTTT,CASSPGQGVGGYNSPLHF
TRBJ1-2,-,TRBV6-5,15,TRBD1,TGTGCCAGCGCTCCAGCCCCTACAGGGGTTTATGGCTACACCTTC,CASAPAPTGVYGYTF
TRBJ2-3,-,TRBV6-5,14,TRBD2,TGTGCCAGCCGGACTAGCGGGACCCGGGATACGCAGTATTTT,CASRTSGTRDTQYF
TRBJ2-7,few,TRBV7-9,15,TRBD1,TGTGCCAGCAGCTTTACAGGGGGCGCGGCCTACGAGCAGTACTTC,CASSFTGGAAYEQYF
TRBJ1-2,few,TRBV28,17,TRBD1,TGTGCCAGCACTCTTGAGGGGTCCGCAGGGGGCGATGAAGGCTACACCTTC,CASTLEGSAGGDEGYTF
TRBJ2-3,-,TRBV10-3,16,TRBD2,TGTGCCATCAGTGAGTTCCAGCGGGAGGCCACAGATACGCAGTATTTT,CAISEFQREATDTQYF
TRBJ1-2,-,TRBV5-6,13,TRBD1,TGTGCCAGCAGCTGGGGACAGAACTATGGCTACACCTTC,CASSWGQNYGYTF
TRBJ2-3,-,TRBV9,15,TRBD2,TGTGCCAGCAGCGTCTCTAGCGGGGGCACAGATACGCAGTATTTT,CASSVSSGGTDTQYF
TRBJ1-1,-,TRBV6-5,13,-,TGTGCCAGCAGTTACGGCCATAACACTGAAGCTTTCTTT,CASSYGHNTEAFF
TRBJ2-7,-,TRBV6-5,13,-,TGTGCCAGCAGGCACGGGACCACCTACGAGCAGTACTTC,CASRHGTTYEQYF
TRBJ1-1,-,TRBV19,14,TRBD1,TGTGCCAGTAGTACCCTTACAGGGGGAACTGAAGCTTTCTTT,CASSTLTGGTEAFF
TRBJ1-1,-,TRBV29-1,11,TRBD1,TGCAGCTACAGGGGGAACACTGAAGCTTTCTTT,CSYRGNTEAFF
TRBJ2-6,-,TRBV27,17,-,TGTGCCAGCAGTTGGCGCGCGGCTAGCTCTGGGGCCAACGTCCTGACTTTC,CASSWRAASSGANVLTF
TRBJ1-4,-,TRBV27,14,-,TGTGCCAGCAGTTTGAGGGGTACTAATGAAAAACTGTTTTTT,CASSLRGTNEKLFF
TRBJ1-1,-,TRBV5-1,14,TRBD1,TGCGCCAGCAGCTACGCCCCCGGACAGGGTGAAGCTTTCTTT,CASSYAPGQGEAFF
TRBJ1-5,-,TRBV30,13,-,TGTGCCTGGAGCGGAGGGGGCAATCAGCCCCAGCATTTT,CAWSGGGNQPQHF
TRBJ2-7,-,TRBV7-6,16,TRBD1,TGTGCCAGCAGCTTAGAGGACCGGGACAGGGGGTACGAGCAGTACTTC,CASSLEDRDRGYEQYF
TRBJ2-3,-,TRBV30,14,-,TGTGCCTCCTCAGACTGGGAGGCCACAGATACGCAGTATTTT,CASSDWEATDTQYF
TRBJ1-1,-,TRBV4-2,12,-,TGTGCCAGCAGCCAGGGGTTGTCGGAAGCTTTCTTT,CASSQGLSEAFF
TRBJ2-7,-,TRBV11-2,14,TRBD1,TGTGCCAGCAGCCGGGACAGGTCGTACTACGAGCAGTACTTC,CASSRDRSYYEQYF
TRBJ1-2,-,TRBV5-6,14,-,TGTGCCAGCAGCTTGTCAGAGGGGATGTATGGCTACACCTTC,CASSLSEGMYGYTF
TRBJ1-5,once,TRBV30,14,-,TGTGCCTGGAGTGGGGGACCTAAAAATCAGCCCCAGCATTTT,CAWSGGPKNQPQHF
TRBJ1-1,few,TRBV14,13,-,TGTGCCAGCAGCCAACAGGATCCCACTGAAGCTTTCTTT,CASSQQDPTEAFF
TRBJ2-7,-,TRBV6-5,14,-,TGTGCCAGCAGTTACTCCGGGATGGGATACGAGCAGTACTTC,CASSYSGMGYEQYF